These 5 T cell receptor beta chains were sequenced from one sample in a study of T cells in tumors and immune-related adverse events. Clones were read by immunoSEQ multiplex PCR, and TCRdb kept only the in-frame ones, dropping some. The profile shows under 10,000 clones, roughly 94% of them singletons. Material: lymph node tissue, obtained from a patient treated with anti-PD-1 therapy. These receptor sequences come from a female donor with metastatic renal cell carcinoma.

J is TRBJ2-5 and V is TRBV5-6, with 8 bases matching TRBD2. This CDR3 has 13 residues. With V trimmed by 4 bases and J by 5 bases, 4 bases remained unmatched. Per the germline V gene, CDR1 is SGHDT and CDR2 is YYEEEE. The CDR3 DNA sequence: TGTGCCAGCAGCCAAGCGGGAGCTGAGACCCAGTACTTC. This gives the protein CASSQAGAETQYF.

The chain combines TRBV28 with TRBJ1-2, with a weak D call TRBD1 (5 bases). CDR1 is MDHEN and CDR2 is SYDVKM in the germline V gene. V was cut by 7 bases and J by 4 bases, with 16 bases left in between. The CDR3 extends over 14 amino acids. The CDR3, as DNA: TGTGCCAGCACCCCGTTGGGGACTTCCTATGGCTACACCTTC. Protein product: CASTPLGTSYGYTF.

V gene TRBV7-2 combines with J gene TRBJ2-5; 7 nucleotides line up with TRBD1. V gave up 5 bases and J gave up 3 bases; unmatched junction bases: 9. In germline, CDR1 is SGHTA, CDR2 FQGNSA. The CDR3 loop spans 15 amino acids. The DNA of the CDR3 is TGTGCCAGCAGCGTCCGACAGGGCCCAAAAGAGACCCAGTACTTC. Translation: CASSVRQGPKETQYF.

The CDR3 loop is CASSKTGVNQPQHF. Written as DNA, the CDR3 is TGTGCCAGCAGTAAGACAGGGGTCAATCAGCCCCAGCATTTT. The V and J genes are TRBV6-1 and TRBJ1-5, with 8 bases fitting TRBD1. The J segment lost 3 bases and the V segment lost 5 bases, leaving 3 bases of the junction unmatched. There are 14 residues in the CDR3. Germline CDR1 MNHNS, CDR2 SASEGT.

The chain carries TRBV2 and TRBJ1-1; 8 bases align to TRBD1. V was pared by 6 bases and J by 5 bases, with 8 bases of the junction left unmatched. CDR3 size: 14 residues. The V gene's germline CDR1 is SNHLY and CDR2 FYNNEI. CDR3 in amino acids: CASSQTGGGTEAFF. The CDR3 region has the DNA TGTGCCAGCAGCCAAACAGGGGGAGGAACTGAAGCTTTCTTT.